This TCR beta chain was identified in a study of T cell responses to AZD1222 COVID-19 vaccine. The table came from immunoSEQ multiplex PCR; TCRdb's copy has only in-frame clones and leaves some out. Found here are 50,000 or so clones, 89% of them singletons; the top ten hold approximately 5.3%. The clonotype comes from an adult who received the AZD1222 COVID-19 vaccine. The sequencing used peripheral blood, collected 28 days after the second AZD1222 dose.

In DNA form, the CDR3 reads TGTGCCAGCAGTACTAGCGGGAGGGCCGGCGAGCAGTACTTC. This codes for CASSTSGRAGEQYF. The V call is TRBV7-2, the J call TRBJ2-7; 13 bases line up with TRBD2. With V trimmed by 6 bases and J by 6 bases, 5 bases remained unmatched. Germline CDR1 reads SGHTA; CDR2 reads FQGNSA. The CDR3 spans 14 residues.